The 21 T cell receptor beta chains in this list originate from one sample, sequenced in a study of PD-1 blockade in classical Hodgkin lymphoma (dated by TCRdb to between 2020 and 2021). Libraries were constructed by the immunoSEQ multiplex PCR assay. TCRdb retrieved this table from immuneACCESS and kept in-frame rearrangements only. Not all clones are present; in checked studies, unresolved V genes account for under half, and no reason is known for the remainder. Within this sample are tens of thousands of clones, with about 93% of them counted one time only. The ten largest clones capture about 2.8% of the sample. The time point label on this specimen signifies: newly diagnosed, previously untreated cHL patient sample. The specimen was peripheral blood mononuclear cells (PBMCs). The receptors were gathered from a human donor with classical Hodgkin lymphoma.

The V call is TRBV10-3, the J call TRBJ2-5; TRBD1 matches 8 bases. This CDR3 spans 14 amino acids. V lost 4 bases to trimming and J lost 4 bases; unmatched junction nucleotides: 5. Germline CDR1 reads ENHRY; CDR2 reads SYGVKD. The CDR3 DNA follows: TGTGCCATCAGTGCCGGGACAGGAGGAGAGACCCAGTACTTC. Translating gives CAISAGTGGETQYF.

CDR3 amino acids: CARRRDRVGTEAFF. The CDR3 nucleotides are TGTGCCAGAAGAAGGGACAGGGTGGGGACTGAAGCTTTCTTT. This chain links TRBV5-3 with TRBJ1-1; 9 positions match TRBD1. TRBV5-3 is labeled an ORF, and its function is uncertain. The V and J ends lost 5 bases and 5 bases, in that order; junction bases with no gene match: 7. The CDR3 contains 14 residues.

The chain has TRBV29-1 and TRBJ1-1, with D maybe TRBD1 (5 bases). V dropped 5 bases and J dropped 12 bases, with 16 bases sitting between them. This CDR3 region has 11 residues. Germline V gene sequence: CDR1 SQVTM, CDR2 ANQGSEA. The CDR3 sequence is CSVNKQGGPFF. Written as DNA, the CDR3 is TGCAGCGTTAATAAGCAGGGAGGACCTTTCTTT. The complete variable domain, with remaining parts taken from reference TRBV29-1 and TRBJ1-1, reads SAVISQKPSRDICQRGTSLTIQCQVDSQVTMMFWYRQQPGQSLTLIATANQGSEATYESGFVIDKFPISRPNLTFSTLTVSNMSPEDSSIYLCSVNKQGGPFFGQGTRLTVV.

Details on this clone: Compared with germline, one end of the junction differs, possibly owing to a read error. The V gene is TRBV7-9, the J gene TRBJ1-5, with TRBD1 identical over 7 bases. CDR1 and CDR2 (germline): SEHNR, FQNEAQ (reference sequence). This CDR3 region has 15 residues. This CDR3 is CASSFGTAGNQPQHF. The CDR3 nucleotides read TGTGCCAGCAGCTTCGGGACAGCGGGCAACCAGCCCCAGCATTTT. Full variable domain (remainder filled in from reference TRBV7-9 and TRBJ1-5): DTGVSQNPRHKITKRGQNVTFRCDPISEHNRLYWYRQTLGQGPEFLTYFQNEAQLEKSRLLSDRFSAERPKGSFSTLEIQRTEQGDSAMYLCASSFGTAGNQPQHFGDGTRLSIL.

The chain combines TRBV6-5 with TRBJ1-2, with TRBD1 as a possible D gene (5 bases). The CDR3 is 15 amino acids. V was clipped by 0 bases and J by 3 bases, with 11 bases between them. Germline V gene sequence: CDR1 MNHEY, CDR2 SVGAGI. CDR3: CASSYSNRGDYGYTF. In DNA, the CDR3 is TGTGCCAGCAGTTACTCGAATAGGGGTGACTATGGCTACACCTTC.

The rearrangement links TRBV11-2 to TRBJ2-5; 7 bases line up with TRBD2. CDR3 length: 15 residues. Germline V CDR1 and CDR2: SGHAT, FQNNGV. Losses at the gene ends were 1 base for V and 5 bases for J; bases not matched to a gene: 7. Here the CDR3 DNA reads TGTGCCAGCAGCTTAGCCGGGGGGATCTTGGAGACCCAGTACTTC. It is translated as CASSLAGGILETQYF.

This chain uses TRBV7-9 with TRBJ1-5, with D possibly being TRBD1 (6 bases). The germline gives CDR1 SEHNR, CDR2 FQNEAQ (reference sequence). Trimming removed 0 bases at V and 4 bases at J, with 10 bases between. The CDR3 has 15 amino acids. CDR3 in amino acids: CASSLASGTNQPQHF. The CDR3 DNA sequence: TGTGCCAGCAGCTTAGCGTCCGGGACAAATCAGCCCCAGCATTTT. Variable domain in full (rest from reference TRBV7-9 and TRBJ1-5): DTGVSQNPRHKITKRGQNVTFRCDPISEHNRLYWYRQTLGQGPEFLTYFQNEAQLEKSRLLSDRFSAERPKGSFSTLEIQRTEQGDSAMYLCASSLASGTNQPQHFGDGTRLSIL.

The V gene is TRBV10-1, the J gene TRBJ2-5; unclear D gene. This CDR3 is 15 amino acids long. Trimming took off 3 bases at V and 5 bases at J, with 16 bases between the two ends. Germline CDR1 and CDR2: WNHNN and SYGVQD (reference sequence). CDR3 sequence reads: CASSDKGSSFETQYF. The CDR3 coding sequence is TGCGCCAGCAGTGATAAAGGTTCCTCGTTCGAGACCCAGTACTTC.

The chain combines TRBV28 with TRBJ1-5; D might be TRBD1 (6 bases). The CDR3 covers 14 residues. Trimming cost V 9 bases and J 1 base, with 13 bases left between them. Looked up from germline, CDR1 is MDHEN and CDR2 is SYDVKM. The CDR3 spells CASFPGTSNQPQHF. The DNA for the CDR3 is TGTGCCAGTTTCCCTGGGACAAGCAATCAGCCCCAGCATTTT.

The chain couples TRBV9 to TRBJ2-3; TRBD2 is a possible D gene (5 bases). The CDR3 covers 15 residues. Trimming took 3 bases from V and 2 from J, leaving 13 bases between them. From germline, CDR1 is SGDLS and CDR2 YYNGEE. CDR3 loop: CASSEGRKLTDTQYF. The CDR3 nucleotides read TGTGCCAGCAGCGAAGGGAGAAAGCTCACAGATACGCAGTATTTT.

V usage is TRBV19 and J usage is TRBJ2-7; D call uncertain. The CDR3 runs to 15 residues. Germline CDR1 LNHDA, CDR2 SQIVND (reference sequence). V lost 3 bases, J lost 0 bases, and 12 bases lay in between. The CDR3 region is CASSIRPTSSYEQYF. The CDR3 DNA follows: TGTGCCAGTAGTATCAGGCCTACAAGCTCCTACGAGCAGTACTTC.

The genes are TRBV6-1 and TRBJ1-1, with 10 positions matching TRBD1. Trimming at V came to 4 bases and at J to 4 bases, leaving 0 bases not matched to a gene. This CDR3 is 13 amino acids long. CDR1 MNHNS and CDR2 SASEGT come from the germline V gene. The CDR3 bases are TGTGCCAGCAGTGGACAGGGGGCCACTGAAGCTTTCTTT. Translated: CASSGQGATEAFF.

The chain employs TRBV5-1 and TRBJ1-4; perhaps TRBD1 as D (6 bases). This CDR3 is built from 15 residues. The V gene's germline CDR1 is SGHRS and CDR2 YFSETQ. With 0 bases removed from V and 7 bases from J, the gap between germline ends came to 13 bases. CDR3 in amino acids: CASSLDGGQVEKLFF. CDR3 bases: TGCGCCAGCAGCTTGGACGGGGGGCAGGTTGAAAAACTGTTTTTT.

This clone was found once. This chain links TRBV9 with TRBJ1-1; perhaps TRBD1 as D (5 bases). This CDR3 spans 13 amino acids. Germline V lookup: CDR1 SGDLS, CDR2 YYNGEE. The ends were cut back, 4 bases at V and 1 base at J, with 8 bases in the middle. In nucleotides, the CDR3 is TGTGCCAGCAGCTTAACAGGGAACACTGAAGCTTTCTTT. Its protein product is CASSLTGNTEAFF. The variable domain in full, completed from reference TRBV9 and TRBJ1-1, reads DSGVTQTPKHLITATGQRVTLRCSPRSGDLSVYWYQQSLDQGLQFLIQYYNGEERAKGNILERFSAQQFPDLHSELNLSSLELGDSALYFCASSLTGNTEAFFGQGTRLTVV.

V is TRBV11-2 and J is TRBJ1-4, with unresolved D. CDR1 and CDR2 (germline): SGHAT, FQNNGV. The V end was cut by 1 base, the J end by 5 bases, with 14 bases between. The CDR3 is made up of 16 amino acids. The CDR3 region is CASSLVMGYWNEKLFF. The CDR3 DNA is TGTGCCAGCAGCTTAGTCATGGGGTACTGGAATGAAAAACTGTTTTTT.

This rearrangement joins TRBV28 to TRBJ1-5, with a weak D call TRBD1 (5 bases). The CDR3 covers 15 residues. Trimming shortened V by 4 bases and J by 2 bases, and 12 bases separated the two germline ends. Germline V gene sequence: CDR1 MDHEN, CDR2 SYDVKM. The CDR3 reads CASSSPGRGNQPQHF. Here the CDR3 DNA reads TGTGCCAGCAGTTCCCCGGGGCGGGGCAATCAGCCCCAGCATTTT.

This sequence joins TRBV4-2 and TRBJ2-3; no clear D. CDR3 size: 15 residues. Germline V gene lookup returns CDR1 LGHNA and CDR2 YNFKEQ. V was trimmed by 0 bases and J by 1 base, leaving 8 bases between them. The CDR3 DNA reads TGTGCCAGCAGCCAAGATGGGTTTGGCACAGATACGCAGTATTTT. As protein: CASSQDGFGTDTQYF.

This chain uses TRBV12-5 with TRBJ1-5; D is unclear. Germline V gene lookup returns CDR1 LGHNT and CDR2 FRNRAP. Trimming pared 1 base from V and 0 bases from J, leaving 1 base between. The CDR3 is 13 residues long. CDR3 protein: CASGLGSNQPQHF. In DNA form, the CDR3 reads TGTGCTAGTGGTTTGGGTAGCAATCAGCCCCAGCATTTT.

This chain connects TRBV18 to TRBJ2-1; 7 bases match TRBD1. Germline values: CDR1 KGHSH, CDR2 LQKENI. V was clipped by 3 bases and J by 4 bases; unmatched bases: 6. The CDR3 runs to 15 residues. In DNA, the CDR3 is TGTGCCAGCTCACCGGACAGGACCGATTACAATGAGCAGTTCTTC. It translates to CASSPDRTDYNEQFF.

The V call is TRBV9, the J call TRBJ1-5; the D gene is possibly TRBD1 (5 bases). CDR1 is SGDLS and CDR2 is YYNGEE in the germline V gene. V was shortened by 4 bases and J by 7 bases, with 15 bases between the two germline ends. CDR3 length: 14 residues. CDR3 nucleotide sequence: TGTGCCAGCAGCTATGACGGGGCACGGCAGCCCCAGCATTTT. It specifies CASSYDGARQPQHF.

This chain connects TRBV6-1 to TRBJ2-3; possible D gene TRBD2, 5 bases. In germline, CDR1 is MNHNS, CDR2 SASEGT. Trimming took 4 bases from V and 6 from J, leaving 17 bases between them. The CDR3 is 15 amino acids. DNA of the CDR3: TGTGCCAGCAGTGGGGTGGGAGTAGGAACGGATACGCAGTATTTT. It encodes CASSGVGVGTDTQYF.